The 10 T cell receptor beta chains reported below all come from one sample, sequenced in a study of shared clonotypes between healthy human individuals. Repertoires were generated with immunoSEQ multiplex PCR, while TCRdb's copy carries only in-frame clones and drops some. In the table there are around 480,000 clones, about 79% of which are singletons. Sequenced material: PBMCs. The receptors were sampled from a woman in her thirties or forties in good health. Some clones in this sample may be carry-over from other donors' samples.

Turning to this clone: A single base is all that separates this from a far larger clone, so a read error is likely. The V gene is TRBV29-1, the J gene TRBJ2-5; 7 nucleotides line up with TRBD1. CDR3 length: 15 residues. Per germline, CDR1 SQVTM and CDR2 ANQGSEA. The V and J ends lost 4 bases and 4 bases, in that order; junction bases with no gene match: 12. CDR3 protein: CSVGPHDRVVETQYF. In DNA, the CDR3 is TGCAGCGTTGGCCCCCATGACAGGGTTGTAGAGACCCAGTACTTC. The variable domain in full, with the rest retrieved from reference TRBV29-1 and TRBJ2-5, is SAVISQKPSRDICQRGTSLTIQCQVDSQVTMMFWYRQQPGQSLTLIATANQGSEATYESGFVIDKFPISRPNLTFSTLTVSNMSPEDSSIYLCSVGPHDRVVETQYFGPGTRLLVL.

The chain carries TRBV2 and TRBJ1-5, with unresolved D. The germline V and J ends were trimmed by 4 bases and 4 bases, with 11 bases remaining between them. CDR3 size: 14 residues. Germline CDR1 is SNHLY and CDR2 is FYNNEI. CDR3 sequence: CASSGHENNQPQHF. The CDR3 coding sequence is TGTGCCAGCAGTGGACACGAGAATAATCAGCCCCAGCATTTT.

The chain has TRBV27 and TRBJ1-5; 8 nucleotides line up with TRBD1. The CDR3 extends over 14 amino acids. J lost 7 bases, V lost 2 bases, and 4 bases had no gene match. Per germline, CDR1 MNHEY and CDR2 SMNVEV (reference sequence). The CDR3 bases are TGTGCCAGCAGTTTAACAGGGGGAGGCCAGCCCCAGCATTTT. It codes for CASSLTGGGQPQHF.

In regard to this clone: Within the sample, other DNA sequences also encode this same CDR3. V is TRBV18 and J is TRBJ2-3; D is perhaps TRBD1 (6 bases). The V and J ends lost 6 bases and 1 base respectively, with 11 bases between them. Germline CDR1 reads KGHSH; CDR2 reads LQKENI. The CDR3 sequence is 14 residues long. The CDR3, as DNA: TGTGCCAGCTCGCCAAGGACAGGCACAGATACGCAGTATTTT. Its translation is CASSPRTGTDTQYF.

The rearrangement joins TRBV7-2 to TRBJ2-7; TRBD2 matches 8 bases. V shed 2 bases, J shed 2 bases, and the junction held 5 bases outside the gene matches. CDR3 length: 15 residues. Germline CDR1 reads SGHTA; CDR2 reads FQGNSA. For the CDR3, the DNA is TGTGCCAGCAGCTTATTCGCGGGAGGTCCCTACGAGCAGTACTTC. It specifies CASSLFAGGPYEQYF.

The chain combines TRBV11-3 with TRBJ2-1; tentative D call: TRBD2 (6 bases). CDR1 is SGHNT and CDR2 is YENEEA in the germline V gene. Trimming cost V 6 bases and J 4 bases, with 16 bases left between them. The CDR3 has 15 amino acids. CDR3 amino acids: CASSSRDSPYNEQFF. The CDR3 region has the DNA TGTGCCAGCAGTTCCCGGGACTCCCCGTACAATGAGCAGTTCTTC.

The V and J genes are TRBV15 and TRBJ2-5; D gene unclear. V was shortened by 1 base and J by 5 bases, with 11 bases between the two germline ends. The CDR3 runs to 14 residues. Germline CDR1 and CDR2: LNHNV and YYDKDF (reference sequence). The CDR3 protein is CATSRGGLGETQYF. The CDR3 bases are TGTGCCACCAGCAGAGGCGGTCTGGGGGAGACCCAGTACTTC.

This chain links TRBV28 with TRBJ2-7; 10 bases line up with TRBD1. The germline V gene has CDR1 MDHEN and CDR2 SYDVKM. Germline trimming cut 2 bases from V and 2 bases from J; bases unmatched to any gene: 6. CDR3 size: 16 residues. CDR3 sequence (DNA): TGTGCCAGCAGTTTAGGGGGACAGGGGCTTCCCTACGAGCAGTACTTC. This translates into CASSLGGQGLPYEQYF.

The chain has TRBV28 and TRBJ2-7; 7 nucleotides align to TRBD1. Germline V CDR1 and CDR2: MDHEN, SYDVKM. The CDR3 length is 15 residues. With 3 bases clipped from V and 0 bases from J, the junction kept 5 bases outside the gene matches. CDR3: CASSLGQTISYEQYF. As DNA, the CDR3 is TGTGCCAGCAGTTTGGGACAGACTATCTCCTACGAGCAGTACTTC.

DNA of the CDR3: TGTGCCAGCAGCTTAAAACTAGCGGGATCAGATACGCAGTATTTT. As protein: CASSLKLAGSDTQYF. The chain recombines TRBV7-3 with TRBJ2-3; TRBD2 matches at 10 bases. Trimming at V came to 1 base and at J to 4 bases, leaving 2 bases not matched to a gene. Germline assignment: CDR1 SGHTA and CDR2 FQGTGA. The CDR3 contains 15 residues.